This TCR beta chain emerged from a study of blood T cell repertoires in COVID-19. Study as a whole: Researchers got acute and convalescent COVID-19 samples from the United States, Italy and Spain. Sources were T cells, B-cell-depleted T cells, or PBMCs; the material itself was cDNA or gDNA.

The germline CDR1 and CDR2 sequences are LNHNV and YYDKDF (reference sequence). CDR3 length equals 9 residues. V was shortened by 1 base and J by 14 bases, with 5 bases between the two germline ends. Original processing notes: Estimation of nucleated cell counts was performed using reference gene primer amplification. Repertoires were generated with immunoSEQ multiplex PCR, while TCRdb's copy carries only in-frame clones and drops some. Clone size and V and J calls were adopted from that table, with D and trimming inferred from the DNA. The profile shows around 150,000 clones, over 80% of them singletons.

This TCR was recovered from a middle-aged man with active COVID-19. The chain has TRBV15 and TRBJ1-2; D gene ambiguous. The sample taken for sequencing was peripheral blood. The CDR3: CATSRVGTF. The CDR3 DNA reads TGTGCCACCAGCAGAGTCGGGACCTTC.